This entry describes one T cell receptor (beta chain). Its antigen remains unknown. Sequencing used immunoSEQ multiplex PCR; TCRdb keeps in-frame clones, though not all of them. Of about 50,000 clones listed, roughly 83% are singletons. These data are taken from a study of graft-versus-host responses after intestinal transplantation. Broader study findings: Allografts from individuals with graft-donor T cell macrochimerism displayed high graft-versus-host to host-versus-graft clonal ratios.

Trimming at V came to 5 bases and at J to 11 bases, leaving 9 bases not matched to a gene. The CDR3 is 13 residues long. From germline, CDR1 is MNHEY and CDR2 SVGAGI. The V call is TRBV6-5, the J call TRBJ1-1, with 9 bases that match TRBD1. The material sequenced was unstimulated CD4+ T cells sorted from spleen or lymph node cells, taken before transplant. The sequence derives from a human donor who was the organ donor for an intestinal transplant. This chain's CDR3 is CASSPPGTGKAFF. CDR3 bases: TGTGCCAGCAGTCCCCCAGGGACAGGGAAGGCTTTCTTT.